Presented here are 9 T cell receptor beta chains from one specimen sequenced in a study of Graves' ophthalmopathy and Graves' hyperthyroidism. Amplifying from RNA transcripts, the study obtained TCR beta CDR3 regions. Following a first-round RT-PCR that used HTBI primers, a second-round multiplex PCR was carried out. Each CDR3 protein gets one entry after TCRdb re-called the multiplex PCR reads with MiXCR. In the table there are 740,000 or so distinct CDR3 sequences, 35% to 50% of which are singletons. The sequenced sample was peripheral blood. The source is an adult man with Graves' ophthalmopathy.

Remarks on this clonotype: A read error may explain this, as a much larger clone is one base away. The chain employs TRBV10-3 and TRBJ1-3; unclear D gene. The CDR3 sequence is 19 residues long. CDR1 is ENHRY and CDR2 is SYGVKD in the germline V gene. Deletions cut 5 bases from V and 4 bases from J, with 27 bases between. Here the CDR3 DNA reads TGTGCCATCAGTTCTATCTCGGAAAGTGCCTCTGGGTCGGGAAACACCATATATTTT. Its protein is CAISSISESASGSGNTIYF.

The chain couples TRBV10-3 to TRBJ1-1; TRBD1 might be the D (5 bases). The CDR3 covers 12 residues. Per germline, CDR1 ENHRY and CDR2 SYGVKD. V lost 10 bases, J lost 4 bases, and 13 bases lay in between. Written as DNA, the CDR3 is TGTGCCACCAAAGGGACCGGCACTGAAGCTTTCTTT. It codes for CATKGTGTEAFF.

The genes are TRBV19 and TRBJ1-5, with 8 bases lining up with TRBD1. Germline V gene data show CDR1 as LNHDA and CDR2 as SQIVND (reference sequence). The length of the CDR3 is 17 residues. V lost 3 bases to trimming and J lost 1 base; unmatched junction nucleotides: 8. CDR3 protein: CASSILSGGGSNQPQHF. CDR3 coding DNA: TGTGCCAGTAGTATTCTTTCAGGGGGCGGGAGCAATCAGCCCCAGCATTTT.

V and J are TRBV29-1 and TRBJ2-3; D is possibly TRBD2 (7 bases). CDR1 is SQVTM, CDR2 ANQGSEA, per germline. The CDR3 spans 13 residues. Trimming shortened V by 6 bases and J by 2 bases, and 12 bases separated the two germline ends. CDR3 coding DNA: TGCAGCGTGGAGGGGGGGACCACAGATACGCAGTATTTT. Amino acids: CSVEGGTTDTQYF.

This rearrangement joins TRBV9 to TRBJ2-5, with D possibly matching TRBD2 (5 bases). Germline assignment: CDR1 SGDLS and CDR2 YYNGEE. The V and J ends lost 0 bases and 2 bases respectively, with 14 bases between them. The CDR3 sequence is 16 residues long. CDR3 protein: CASSVGPQTMQETQYF. The CDR3, as DNA: TGTGCCAGCAGCGTAGGACCCCAGACTATGCAAGAGACCCAGTACTTC.

In its sample, this clonotype was seen a few times. The rearrangement uses TRBV7-9 and TRBJ1-4; the D is unclear. The V gene's germline CDR1 is SEHNR and CDR2 FQNEAQ (reference sequence). The CDR3 length is 15 residues. With 3 bases removed from V and 3 bases from J, the gap between germline ends came to 11 bases. CDR3 DNA sequence: TGTGCCAGCAGCTTGAACAGCGCCGCTAATGAAAAACTGTTTTTT. It yields the protein CASSLNSAANEKLFF.

The sample holds a few counts of this clonotype. The chain is built from TRBV20-1 and TRBJ2-5; 15 nucleotides line up with TRBD2. Germline V gives CDR1 DFQATT, CDR2 SNEGSKA (reference sequence). The CDR3 is 16 amino acids. The V gene end was trimmed by 5 bases and the J gene end by 5 bases; junction bases not matched to a gene: 9. The CDR3 DNA sequence: TGCAGTGCTCATAGGACTAGCGGGAGGGCAGGGGAGACCCAGTACTTC. It specifies CSAHRTSGRAGETQYF.

This clonotype came up many times. The V call is TRBV7-8, the J call TRBJ1-1, with 10 positions matching TRBD1. The germline V gene has CDR1 SGHVS and CDR2 FQNEAQ. This CDR3 is 14 amino acids long. V was pared by 5 bases and J by 2 bases, with 2 bases of the junction left unmatched. The chain's CDR3 is CASSATGGNTEAFF. In nucleotides, the CDR3 is TGTGCCAGCAGCGCGACAGGGGGCAACACTGAAGCTTTCTTT.

This sequence joins TRBV7-3 and TRBJ2-5; 7 positions match TRBD2. CDR3 length equals 17 residues. Trimming removed 5 bases from V and 2 bases from J; junction bases left unmatched: 14. CDR1 is SGHTA and CDR2 is FQGTGA in the germline V gene. The CDR3 here is CASSIGSGGGPQETQYF. CDR3 nucleotides: TGTGCCAGCAGCATAGGATCAGGCGGGGGACCACAAGAGACCCAGTACTTC. Using reference TRBV7-3 and TRBJ2-5 for the parts outside the CDR3, the full variable domain is GAGVSQTPSNKVTEKGKYVELRCDPISGHTALYWYRQSLGQGPEFLIYFQGTGAADDSGLPNDRFFAVRPEGSVSTLKIQRTERGDSAVYLCASSIGSGGGPQETQYFGPGTRLLVL.